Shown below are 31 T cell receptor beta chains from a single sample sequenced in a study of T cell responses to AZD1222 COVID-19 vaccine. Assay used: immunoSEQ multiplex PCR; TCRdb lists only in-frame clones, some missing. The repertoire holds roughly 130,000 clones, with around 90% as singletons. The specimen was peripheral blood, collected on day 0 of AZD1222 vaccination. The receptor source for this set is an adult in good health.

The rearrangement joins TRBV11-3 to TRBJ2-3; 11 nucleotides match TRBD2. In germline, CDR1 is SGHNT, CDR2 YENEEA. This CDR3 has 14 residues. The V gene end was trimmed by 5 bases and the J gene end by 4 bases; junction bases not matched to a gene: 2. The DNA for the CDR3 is TGTGCCAGCAGCGTTAGCGGGAGGGCAGATACGCAGTATTTT. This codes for CASSVSGRADTQYF.

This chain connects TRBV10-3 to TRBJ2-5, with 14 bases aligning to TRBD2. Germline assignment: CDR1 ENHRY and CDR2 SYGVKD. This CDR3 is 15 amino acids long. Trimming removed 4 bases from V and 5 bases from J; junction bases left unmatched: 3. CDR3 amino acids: CAISGGLAGGETQYF. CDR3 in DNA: TGTGCCATCAGTGGAGGACTAGCGGGAGGCGAGACCCAGTACTTC.

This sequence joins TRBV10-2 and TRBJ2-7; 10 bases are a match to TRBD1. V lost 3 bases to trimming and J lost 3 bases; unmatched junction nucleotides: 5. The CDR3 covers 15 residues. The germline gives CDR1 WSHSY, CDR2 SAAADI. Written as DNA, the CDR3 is TGCGCCAGCAGTGAACCGGGACAGGGGATCTACGAGCAGTACTTC. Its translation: CASSEPGQGIYEQYF.

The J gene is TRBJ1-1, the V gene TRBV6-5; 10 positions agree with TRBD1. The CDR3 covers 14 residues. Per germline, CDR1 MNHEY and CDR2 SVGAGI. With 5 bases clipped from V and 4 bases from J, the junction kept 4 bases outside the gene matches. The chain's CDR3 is CASSPRDRGTEAFF. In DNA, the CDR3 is TGTGCCAGCAGTCCCCGGGACAGGGGCACTGAAGCTTTCTTT.

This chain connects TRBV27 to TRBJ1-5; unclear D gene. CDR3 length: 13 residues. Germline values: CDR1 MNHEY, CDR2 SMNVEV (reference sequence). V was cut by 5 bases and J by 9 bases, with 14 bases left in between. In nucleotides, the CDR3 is TGTGCCAGCAGTACCCACTCGACGGGGCCCCAGCATTTT. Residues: CASSTHSTGPQHF.

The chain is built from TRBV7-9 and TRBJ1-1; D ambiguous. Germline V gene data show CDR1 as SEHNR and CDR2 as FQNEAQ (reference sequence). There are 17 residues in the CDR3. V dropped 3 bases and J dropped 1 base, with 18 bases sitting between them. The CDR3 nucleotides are TGTGCCAGCAGCTTCCCACTTGGGGAAGGAGGGAACACTGAAGCTTTCTTT. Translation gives CASSFPLGEGGNTEAFF.

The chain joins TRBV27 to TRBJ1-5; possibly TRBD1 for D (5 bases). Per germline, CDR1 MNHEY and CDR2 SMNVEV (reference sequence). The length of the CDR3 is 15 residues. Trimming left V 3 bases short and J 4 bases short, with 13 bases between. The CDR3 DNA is TGTGCCAGCAGTTTCGGAGGGGCTAGAAATCAGCCCCAGCATTTT. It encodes CASSFGGARNQPQHF.

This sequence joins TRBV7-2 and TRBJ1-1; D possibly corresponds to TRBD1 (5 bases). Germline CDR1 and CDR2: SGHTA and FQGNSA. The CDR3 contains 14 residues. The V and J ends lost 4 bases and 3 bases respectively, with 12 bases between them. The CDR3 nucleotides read TGTGCCAGCAGCTGGAGGGGCCCGGACACTGAAGCTTTCTTT. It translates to CASSWRGPDTEAFF.

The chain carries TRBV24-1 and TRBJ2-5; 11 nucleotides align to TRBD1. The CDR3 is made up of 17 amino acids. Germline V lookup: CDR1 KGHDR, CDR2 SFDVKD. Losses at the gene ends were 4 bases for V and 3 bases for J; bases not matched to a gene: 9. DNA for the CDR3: TGTGCCACCAGTGACCCAGGGACAGGGGGAAGAGAAGAGACCCAGTACTTC. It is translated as CATSDPGTGGREETQYF.

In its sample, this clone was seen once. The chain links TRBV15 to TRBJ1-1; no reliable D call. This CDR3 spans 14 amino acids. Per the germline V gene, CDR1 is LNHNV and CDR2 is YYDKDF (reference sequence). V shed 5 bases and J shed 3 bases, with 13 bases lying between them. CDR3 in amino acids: CATSWALVDTEAFF. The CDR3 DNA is TGTGCCACCAGCTGGGCTCTGGTAGACACTGAAGCTTTCTTT.

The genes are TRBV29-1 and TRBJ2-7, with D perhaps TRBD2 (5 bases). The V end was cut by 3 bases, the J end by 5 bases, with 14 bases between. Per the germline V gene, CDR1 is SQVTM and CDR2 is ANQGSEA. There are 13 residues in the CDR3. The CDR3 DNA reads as TGCAGCGTTGAGCCCCCGGGGTCCCACGAGCAGTACTTC. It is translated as CSVEPPGSHEQYF.

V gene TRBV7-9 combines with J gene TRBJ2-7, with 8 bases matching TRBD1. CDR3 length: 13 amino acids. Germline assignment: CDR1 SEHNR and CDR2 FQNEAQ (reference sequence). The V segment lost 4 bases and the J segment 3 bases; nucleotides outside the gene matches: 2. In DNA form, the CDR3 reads TGTGCCAGCAGCTCGACAGGGGTCTACGAGCAGTACTTC. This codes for CASSSTGVYEQYF.

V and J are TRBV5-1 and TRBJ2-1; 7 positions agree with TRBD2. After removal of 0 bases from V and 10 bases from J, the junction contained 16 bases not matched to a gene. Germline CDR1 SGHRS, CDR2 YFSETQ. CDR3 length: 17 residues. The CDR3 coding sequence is TGCGCCAGCAGCTTGGAGCTGGTCAGCGGGAAGGGCGGGGAGCAGTTCTTC. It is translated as CASSLELVSGKGGEQFF.

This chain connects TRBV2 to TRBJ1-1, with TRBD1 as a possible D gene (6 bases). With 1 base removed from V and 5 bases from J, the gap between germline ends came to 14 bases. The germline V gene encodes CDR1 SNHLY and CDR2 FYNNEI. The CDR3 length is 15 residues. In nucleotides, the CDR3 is TGTGCCAGCAGTGAAGTGCCTTGGGGGGCAACTGAAGCTTTCTTT. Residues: CASSEVPWGATEAFF.

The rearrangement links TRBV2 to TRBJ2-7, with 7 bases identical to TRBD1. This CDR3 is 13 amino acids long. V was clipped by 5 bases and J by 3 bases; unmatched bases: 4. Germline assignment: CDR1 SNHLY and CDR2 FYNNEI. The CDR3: CASSLDRVYEQYF. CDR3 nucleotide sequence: TGTGCCAGCAGTCTAGACAGGGTCTACGAGCAGTACTTC.

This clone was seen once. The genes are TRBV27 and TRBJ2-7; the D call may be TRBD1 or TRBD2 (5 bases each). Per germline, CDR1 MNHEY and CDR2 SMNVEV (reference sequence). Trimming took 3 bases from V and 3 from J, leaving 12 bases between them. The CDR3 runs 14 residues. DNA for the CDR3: TGTGCCAGCAGTTTGTGGGGGACCAGCTACGAGCAGTACTTC. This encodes CASSLWGTSYEQYF.

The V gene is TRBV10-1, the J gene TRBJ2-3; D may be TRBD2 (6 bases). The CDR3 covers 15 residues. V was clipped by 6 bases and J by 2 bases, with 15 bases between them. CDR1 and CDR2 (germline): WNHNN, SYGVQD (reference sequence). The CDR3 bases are TGCGCCAGCAGCCGAGCTGCGGGATACACAGATACGCAGTATTTT. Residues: CASSRAAGYTDTQYF.

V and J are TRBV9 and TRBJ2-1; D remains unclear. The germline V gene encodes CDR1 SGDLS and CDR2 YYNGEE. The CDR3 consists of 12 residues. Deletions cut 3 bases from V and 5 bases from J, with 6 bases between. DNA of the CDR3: TGTGCCAGCAGCGGGCGTCACAATGAGCAGTTCTTC. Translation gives CASSGRHNEQFF.

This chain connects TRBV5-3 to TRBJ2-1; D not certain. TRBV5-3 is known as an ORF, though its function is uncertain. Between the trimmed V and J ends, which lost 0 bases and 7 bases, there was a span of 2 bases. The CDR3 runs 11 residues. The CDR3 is CARSLANEQFF. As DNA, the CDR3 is TGTGCCAGAAGCTTGGCAAATGAGCAGTTCTTC.

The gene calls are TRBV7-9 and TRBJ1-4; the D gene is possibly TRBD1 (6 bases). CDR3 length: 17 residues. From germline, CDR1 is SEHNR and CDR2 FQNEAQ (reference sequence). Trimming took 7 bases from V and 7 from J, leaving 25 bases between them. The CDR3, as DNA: TGTGCCAGCAAACCCAACCTCAGGGGACAAGGAGGTGAAAAACTGTTTTTT. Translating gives CASKPNLRGQGGEKLFF.

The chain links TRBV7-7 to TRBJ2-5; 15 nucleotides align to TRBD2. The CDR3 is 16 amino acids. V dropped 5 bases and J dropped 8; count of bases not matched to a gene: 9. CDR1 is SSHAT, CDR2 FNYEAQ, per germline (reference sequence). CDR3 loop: CASSPGTSGRSDTQYF. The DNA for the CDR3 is TGTGCCAGCAGCCCTGGGACTAGCGGGAGGAGTGATACCCAGTACTTC. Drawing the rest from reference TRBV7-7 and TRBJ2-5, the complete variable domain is GAGVSQSPRYKVTKRGQDVTLRCDPISSHATLYWYQQALGQGPEFLTYFNYEAQPDKSGLPSDRFSAERPEGSISTLTIQRTEQRDSAMYRCASSPGTSGRSDTQYFGPGTRLLVL.

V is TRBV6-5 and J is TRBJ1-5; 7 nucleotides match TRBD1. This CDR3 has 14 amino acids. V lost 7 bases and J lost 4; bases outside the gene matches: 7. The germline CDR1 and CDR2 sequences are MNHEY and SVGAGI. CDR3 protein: CASKGDRSNQPQHF. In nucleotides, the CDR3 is TGTGCCAGCAAAGGGGACAGAAGTAATCAGCCCCAGCATTTT.

CDR3 protein: CASSLPLDLVFGELFF. The CDR3 nucleotides read TGTGCCAGCAGCCTCCCCCTGGACTTAGTCTTTGGGGAGCTGTTTTTT. The rearrangement joins TRBV2 to TRBJ2-2; a weak D match, TRBD2 (5 bases). CDR1 and CDR2 from the germline V gene are SNHLY and FYNNEI. The CDR3 has 16 amino acids. Trimming removed 6 bases from V and 8 bases from J, with 22 bases in between.

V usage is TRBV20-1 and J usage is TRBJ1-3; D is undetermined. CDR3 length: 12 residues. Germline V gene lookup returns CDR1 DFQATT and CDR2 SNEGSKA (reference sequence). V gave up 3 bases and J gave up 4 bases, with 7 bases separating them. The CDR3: CSASEQGNTIYF. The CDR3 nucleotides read TGCAGTGCTAGTGAGCAGGGAAACACCATATATTTT.

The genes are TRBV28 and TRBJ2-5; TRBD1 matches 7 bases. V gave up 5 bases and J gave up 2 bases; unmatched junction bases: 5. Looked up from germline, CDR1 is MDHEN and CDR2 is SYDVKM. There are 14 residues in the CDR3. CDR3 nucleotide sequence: TGTGCCAGCAGTCCAGGGGGAGATCAAGAGACCCAGTACTTC. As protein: CASSPGGDQETQYF.

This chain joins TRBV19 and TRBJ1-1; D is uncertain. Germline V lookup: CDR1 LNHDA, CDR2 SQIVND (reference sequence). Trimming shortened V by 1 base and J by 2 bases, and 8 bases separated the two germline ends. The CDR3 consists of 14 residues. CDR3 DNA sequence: TGTGCCAGTAGTATAGCCAACTTAAACACTGAAGCTTTCTTT. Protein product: CASSIANLNTEAFF.

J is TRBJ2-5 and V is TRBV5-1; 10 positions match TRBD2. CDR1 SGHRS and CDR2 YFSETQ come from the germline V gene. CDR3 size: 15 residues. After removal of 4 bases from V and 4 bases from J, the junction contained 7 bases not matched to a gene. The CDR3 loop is CASSPSSGSRETQYF. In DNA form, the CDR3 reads TGCGCCAGCAGCCCCTCTAGCGGGAGCCGAGAGACCCAGTACTTC.

CDR3 DNA sequence: TGCGCCAGCAGCCACAAACGGAGGATGAACACTGAAGCTTTCTTT. Translating it yields CASSHKRRMNTEAFF. V is TRBV5-1 and J is TRBJ1-1; D ambiguous. The CDR3 loop spans 15 amino acids. The germline gives CDR1 SGHRS, CDR2 YFSETQ. V gave up 4 bases and J gave up 0 bases, with 13 bases separating them.

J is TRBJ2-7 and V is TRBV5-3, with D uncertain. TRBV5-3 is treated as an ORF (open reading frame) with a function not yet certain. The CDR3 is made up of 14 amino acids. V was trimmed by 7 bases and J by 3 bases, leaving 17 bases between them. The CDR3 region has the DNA TGTGCCAGATATACGGGCCTGGGTATCTACGAGCAGTACTTC. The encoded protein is CARYTGLGIYEQYF.

CDR3 sequence reads: CASSLLVSGDYEQYF. In DNA form, the CDR3 reads TGTGCCAGCAGCTTGTTAGTTAGCGGAGACTACGAGCAGTACTTC. The gene calls are TRBV5-5 and TRBJ2-7; the D gene is possibly TRBD2 (6 bases). Trimming took 1 base from V and 3 from J, leaving 14 bases between them. Germline CDR1 is SGHKS and CDR2 is YYEKEE (reference sequence). This CDR3 comprises 15 residues.

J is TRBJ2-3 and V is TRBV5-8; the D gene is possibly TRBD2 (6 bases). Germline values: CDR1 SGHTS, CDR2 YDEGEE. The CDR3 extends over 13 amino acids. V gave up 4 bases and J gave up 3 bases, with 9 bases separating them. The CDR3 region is CASSPSGTDTQYF. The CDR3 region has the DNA TGTGCCAGCAGCCCGAGCGGGACAGATACGCAGTATTTT.